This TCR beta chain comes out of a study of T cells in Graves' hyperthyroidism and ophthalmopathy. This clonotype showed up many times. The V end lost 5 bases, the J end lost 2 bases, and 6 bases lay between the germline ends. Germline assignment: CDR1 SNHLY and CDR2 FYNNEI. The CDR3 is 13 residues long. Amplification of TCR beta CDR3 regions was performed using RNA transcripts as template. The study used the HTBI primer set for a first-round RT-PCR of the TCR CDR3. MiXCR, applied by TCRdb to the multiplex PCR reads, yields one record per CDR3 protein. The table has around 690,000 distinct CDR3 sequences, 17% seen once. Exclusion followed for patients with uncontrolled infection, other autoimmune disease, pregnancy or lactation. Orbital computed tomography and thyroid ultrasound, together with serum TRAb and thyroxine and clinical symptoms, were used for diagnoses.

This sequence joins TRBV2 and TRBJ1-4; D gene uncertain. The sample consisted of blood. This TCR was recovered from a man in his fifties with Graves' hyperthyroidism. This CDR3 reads CASSYGTNEKLFF. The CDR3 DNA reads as TGTGCCAGCAGTTATGGGACTAATGAAAAACTGTTTTTT. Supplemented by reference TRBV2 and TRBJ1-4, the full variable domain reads EPEVTQTPSHQVTQMGQEVILRCVPISNHLYFYWYRQILGQKVEFLVSFYNNEISEKSEIFDDQFSVERPDGSNFTLKIRSTKLEDSAMYFCASSYGTNEKLFFGSGTQLSVL.